Presented here are 21 T cell receptor beta chains from one specimen sequenced in a study of cytomegalovirus exposure and HLA in healthy donors. 13 Jbeta primers and 60 Vbeta primers were used for the PCR. Assay: immunoSEQ multiplex PCR; the TCRdb copy retains only in-frame clones and omits some. The sample has some 130,000 clones, 80% seen once. The source material was PBMCs. All receptors come from a male donor in good health and CMV-seropositive.

The chain couples TRBV7-3 to TRBJ2-7; TRBD2 agrees at 8 bases. The CDR3 consists of 15 residues. Unmatched junction bases numbered 4, after V lost 1 base and J lost 2 bases. Germline values: CDR1 SGHTA, CDR2 FQGTGA. Here the CDR3 DNA reads TGTGCCAGCAGCTTAAAAGCGGGGGAGACCTACGAGCAGTACTTC. Its translation: CASSLKAGETYEQYF.

The CDR3 is CASSLTGTGAEKLFF. For the CDR3, the DNA is TGTGCCAGCAGCTTAACCGGGACAGGGGCTGAAAAACTGTTTTTT. This sequence joins TRBV7-2 and TRBJ1-4; 10 nucleotides agree with TRBD1. J gave up 7 bases and V 2 bases, and 4 bases lay outside the gene matches. The CDR3 runs 15 residues. CDR1 and CDR2 from the germline V gene are SGHTA and FQGNSA. Combining the CDR3 with reference TRBV7-2 and TRBJ1-4 gives the whole variable domain GAGVSQSPSNKVTEKGKDVELRCDPISGHTALYWYRQSLGQGLEFLIYFQGNSAPDKSGLPSDRFSAERTGGSVSTLTIQRTQQEDSAVYLCASSLTGTGAEKLFFGSGTQLSVL.

This sequence joins TRBV6-1 and TRBJ2-1, with a possible D match to TRBD2 (7 bases). Looked up from germline, CDR1 is MNHNS and CDR2 is SASEGT. This CDR3 comprises 14 residues. The V gene lost 7 bases and the J gene lost 8 bases, with 18 bases spanning the gap. In DNA, the CDR3 is TGTGCCAGCATTTTGACGGGGGGCGTCTATGAGCAGTTCTTC. Translating it yields CASILTGGVYEQFF.

The rearrangement links TRBV7-2 to TRBJ2-7, with D unresolved. Trimming removed 4 bases at V and 6 bases at J, with 10 bases between. The CDR3 runs to 12 residues. In germline, CDR1 is SGHTA, CDR2 FQGNSA. The chain's CDR3 is CASSSLVSEQYF. Written as DNA, the CDR3 is TGTGCCAGCAGCTCCCTAGTCTCCGAGCAGTACTTC.

The table lists this clone with a count of one. The rearrangement uses TRBV9 and TRBJ1-2; TRBD1 agrees at 7 bases. With 1 base clipped from V and 3 bases from J, the junction kept 0 bases outside the gene matches. The CDR3 runs 13 residues. Germline loops: CDR1 SGDLS, CDR2 YYNGEE. The CDR3 DNA reads TGTGCCAGCAGCGTAACAGGGGACTATGGCTACACCTTC. Its protein product is CASSVTGDYGYTF.

This clone has only a few counts. The chain recombines TRBV4-1 with TRBJ1-6; no firm D call. Germline V gene sequence: CDR1 MGHRA, CDR2 YSYEKL. With 1 base removed from V and 5 bases from J, the gap between germline ends came to 12 bases. This CDR3 is 16 amino acids long. The CDR3 DNA sequence: TGCGCCAGCAGCCAAGGCGGATTCGGGGATAATTCACCCCTCCACTTT. Amino acid sequence: CASSQGGFGDNSPLHF.

The chain is built from TRBV2 and TRBJ1-1; the D is unclear. Between the trimmed V and J ends, which lost 3 bases and 1 base, there was a span of 9 bases. Germline lookup yields CDR1 SNHLY and CDR2 FYNNEI. CDR3 length: 14 amino acids. CDR3 nucleotide sequence: TGTGCCAGCAGTGACCCGAGAGGGAACACTGAAGCTTTCTTT. Translating it yields CASSDPRGNTEAFF.

Worth noting for this clone: This CDR3 is also generated by other DNA sequences in the sample. The rearrangement links TRBV27 to TRBJ1-2; tentative D call: TRBD1 (5 bases). The CDR3 covers 15 residues. From germline, CDR1 is MNHEY and CDR2 SMNVEV (reference sequence). V lost 3 bases and J 0 bases, leaving 11 bases between the germline ends. The CDR3 DNA follows: TGTGCCAGCAGTTTCGCGGGGGGATCTAACTATGGCTACACCTTC. Amino acid sequence: CASSFAGGSNYGYTF.

This clone was recorded a few times. The chain has TRBV6-5 and TRBJ2-7, with 9 bases fitting TRBD1. The CDR3 is 14 amino acids. V lost 2 bases to trimming and J lost 4 bases; unmatched junction nucleotides: 3. CDR1 is MNHEY and CDR2 is SVGAGI in the germline V gene. Here the CDR3 reads CASSYSGTGYEQYF. The CDR3 coding sequence is TGTGCCAGCAGTTACAGCGGGACAGGGTACGAGCAGTACTTC.

The chain links TRBV5-4 to TRBJ2-1, with 8 bases that match TRBD1. Germline V gene sequence: CDR1 SGHNT, CDR2 YYREEE (reference sequence). This CDR3 spans 15 amino acids. Trimming at V came to 4 bases and at J to 0 bases, leaving 3 bases not matched to a gene. The CDR3 loop is CASSPTGGSYNEQFF. CDR3 DNA: TGTGCCAGCAGCCCCACAGGGGGCTCCTACAATGAGCAGTTCTTC.

The V gene is TRBV2, the J gene TRBJ2-5, with 15 bases identical to TRBD2. In germline, CDR1 is SNHLY, CDR2 FYNNEI. This CDR3 contains 17 residues. V shed 6 bases and J 5 bases; nucleotides not matched to a gene: 10. CDR3 region: CASRRTSGRVTDETQYF. The CDR3 nucleotides read TGTGCCAGCAGAAGGACTAGCGGGAGGGTAACGGATGAGACCCAGTACTTC.

Here the CDR3 reads CASSSHFVGAGRETQYF. The CDR3, as DNA: TGTGCCAGCAGCAGCCACTTCGTTGGGGCCGGGCGAGAGACCCAGTACTTC. This chain joins TRBV11-2 and TRBJ2-5; D possibly corresponds to TRBD1 (5 bases). Germline V CDR1 and CDR2: SGHAT, FQNNGV. The CDR3 loop spans 17 amino acids. V was trimmed by 5 bases and J by 4 bases, leaving 23 bases between them.

The chain joins TRBV5-6 to TRBJ1-2; TRBD1 is a possible D gene (5 bases). Trimming took 0 bases from V and 8 from J, leaving 14 bases between them. Germline loops: CDR1 SGHDT, CDR2 YYEEEE. This CDR3 spans 14 amino acids. The CDR3 loop is CASSLDQGSWGYTF. In DNA, the CDR3 is TGTGCCAGCAGCTTGGATCAGGGATCCTGGGGCTACACCTTC.

The chain joins TRBV7-8 to TRBJ2-1; TRBD2 agrees at 10 bases. J lost 7 bases, V lost 2 bases, and 5 bases had no gene match. Germline values: CDR1 SGHVS, CDR2 FQNEAQ. The CDR3 extends over 15 amino acids. CDR3 nucleotides: TGTGCCAGCAGCTTAAATCTAGCGGGAGATAATGAGCAGTTCTTC. As protein: CASSLNLAGDNEQFF.

The V call is TRBV5-1, the J call TRBJ2-3; D unresolved. Germline-derived CDR1 and CDR2 are SGHRS and YFSETQ. V lost 0 bases and J 2 bases, leaving 4 bases between the germline ends. The CDR3 runs to 13 residues. This CDR3 is CASSLAVTDTQYF. The CDR3, as DNA: TGCGCCAGCAGCTTGGCGGTCACAGATACGCAGTATTTT. Filled out from reference TRBV5-1 and TRBJ2-3, the complete variable domain reads KAGVTQTPRYLIKTRGQQVTLSCSPISGHRSVSWYQQTPGQGLQFLFEYFSETQRNKGNFPGRFSGRQFSNSRSEMNVSTLELGDSALYLCASSLAVTDTQYFGPGTRLTVL.

The sample holds a few counts of this clone. This CDR3 is CASSQAGRGVNTGELFF. The CDR3 DNA reads TGCGCCAGCAGCCAGGCGGGCAGGGGAGTTAACACCGGGGAGCTGTTTTTT. The chain has TRBV4-3 and TRBJ2-2; D is perhaps TRBD1 (6 bases). The V and J ends lost 3 bases and 2 bases respectively, with 16 bases between them. The CDR3 covers 17 residues. Germline loops: CDR1 LGHNA, CDR2 YSLEER.

This clone is a singleton in its sample. The chain carries TRBV6-1 and TRBJ1-2; 7 bases agree with TRBD1. The V gene's germline CDR1 is MNHNS and CDR2 SASEGT. The CDR3 runs 15 residues. V shed 4 bases and J 2 bases; nucleotides not matched to a gene: 7. The CDR3 nucleotides are TGTGCCAGCAGTGGCGACAGGGTCCCGAACTATGGCTACACCTTC. Translation gives CASSGDRVPNYGYTF.

The V and J genes are TRBV7-2 and TRBJ2-1, with TRBD2 matching 9 bases. V lost 7 bases to trimming and J lost 4 bases; unmatched junction nucleotides: 17. This CDR3 has 18 amino acids. Germline assignment: CDR1 SGHTA and CDR2 FQGNSA. CDR3 bases: TGTGCCAGCACCCCCAGCAGCGGGGGGTATCCTACTTACAATGAGCAGTTCTTC. Translating it yields CASTPSSGGYPTYNEQFF.

This chain joins TRBV7-9 and TRBJ1-1; 9 bases are shared with TRBD1. The junction had 8 bases not matched to a gene; V was cut back by 5 bases and J by 10 bases. Germline V gene sequence: CDR1 SEHNR, CDR2 FQNEAQ (reference sequence). The CDR3 sequence is 13 residues long. This CDR3 is CASSQNRGRGAFF. The CDR3 DNA follows: TGTGCCAGCAGCCAAAACAGGGGGCGCGGAGCTTTCTTT. Looking up the rest from reference TRBV7-9 and TRBJ1-1 gives the full variable domain: DTGVSQNPRHKITKRGQNVTFRCDPISEHNRLYWYRQTLGQGPEFLTYFQNEAQLEKSRLLSDRFSAERPKGSFSTLEIQRTEQGDSAMYLCASSQNRGRGAFFGQGTRLTVV.

The J gene is TRBJ2-7, the V gene TRBV18; TRBD2 matches at 10 bases. From germline, CDR1 is KGHSH and CDR2 LQKENI. With V trimmed by 6 bases and J by 6 bases, 5 bases remained unmatched. The CDR3 sequence is 13 residues long. As DNA, the CDR3 is TGTGCCAGCTCCGAAGGGACTAGCGCCGAGCAGTACTTC. This codes for CASSEGTSAEQYF. Based on the CDR3 plus reference TRBV18 and TRBJ2-7, the full variable domain is NAGVMQNPRHLVRRRGQEARLRCSPMKGHSHVYWYRQLPEEGLKFMVYLQKENIIDESGMPKERFSAEFPKEGPSILRIQQVVRGDSAAYFCASSEGTSAEQYFGPGTRLTVT.

This clone was observed a handful of times. This chain joins TRBV6-5 and TRBJ2-7; D unresolved. V was cut by 5 bases and J by 3 bases, with 17 bases left in between. The CDR3 contains 15 residues. The V gene's germline CDR1 is MNHEY and CDR2 SVGAGI. This CDR3 reads CASSPQTYAVYEQYF. The CDR3 coding sequence is TGTGCCAGCAGTCCCCAAACCTATGCCGTCTACGAGCAGTACTTC.